This T cell receptor beta chain was identified in a study of spatial heterogeneity in lung cancer. Study-level background: Detected sequences consistently included more beta-chain ones than alpha-chain ones. Findings and caveats of the study: Blood showed ubiquitous tumor TCRs more often at resection than at routine follow-up.

Looked up from germline, CDR1 is MRHNA and CDR2 is SNTAGT. V lost 3 bases to trimming and J lost 0 bases, with 3 bases between them. The length of the CDR3 is 14 residues. Time point given: sample taken at primary tumor resection. Whole RNA, which was extracted from tumor, nontumor lung tissue or frozen PBMC, was sequenced without any cell sorting. The donors comprised some 78 untreated early-stage non-small cell lung cancer patients. At least ten counts were recorded for this clonotype. Antigen unknown. Each TCR cDNA molecule bore a unique molecular identifier. TCRdb used MiXCR to reprocess the 5' RACE reads, holding one entry per CDR3 protein. The sample has tens of thousands of distinct CDR3 sequences; approximately 8.6% are singletons.

The clonotype originates from a male donor with early-stage non-small cell lung cancer. Sample: PBMCs, taken at surgery. The chain has TRBV6-4 and TRBJ2-6; D gene uncertain. The CDR3 protein is CASSEFSGANVLTF. CDR3 coding DNA: TGTGCCAGCAGTGAGTTCTCTGGGGCCAACGTCCTGACTTTC.